Below, one T cell receptor (beta chain) is given with its context. The antigen remains unidentified. Method: immunoSEQ multiplex PCR; TCRdb's copy keeps in-frame clones and lacks some. The top ten clones hold approximately 1% of a sample with roughly 200,000 clones, 85% to 95% of them seen once. The germline V and J ends were trimmed by 5 bases and 4 bases, with 14 bases remaining between them. The CDR3 covers 15 residues. Germline CDR1 MDHEN, CDR2 SYDVKM. This specimen comes from a study of T cell responses to AZD1222 COVID-19 vaccine. Whole-study results and caveats: When two AZD1222 doses had been given, Spike-specific TCR breadth and depth rose. There were mostly white British donors and more females than males, and clonal diversity was possibly underestimated.

The genes are TRBV28 and TRBJ2-2; D is perhaps TRBD2 (6 bases). The sample in question was peripheral blood, obtained on day 0 of MenACWY control vaccination. The receptor comes from an adult in good health. CDR3 protein: CASSGYSGFTGELFF. The CDR3 nucleotides are TGTGCCAGCAGTGGATATAGCGGTTTCACCGGGGAGCTGTTTTTT.